The 22 T cell receptor beta chains presented below share a single source sample, sequenced in a study of blood T cell repertoires in COVID-19. Profiling relied on immunoSEQ multiplex PCR, and the TCRdb table lists in-frame clones only, not all of them. The sample consists of a few hundred thousand clones, about 90% of them appearing once. Sequencing used peripheral blood. The receptor set was obtained from a man aged 40-50 years with acute or convalescent COVID-19.

V is TRBV5-4 and J is TRBJ2-1; D call uncertain. Germline V CDR1 and CDR2: SGHNT, YYREEE (reference sequence). The CDR3 covers 13 residues. The germline V and J ends were trimmed by 2 bases and 4 bases, with 7 bases remaining between them. This CDR3 reads CASSFRSYNEQFF. In DNA, the CDR3 is TGTGCCAGCAGCTTTCGGTCGTACAATGAGCAGTTCTTC.

J is TRBJ1-2 and V is TRBV4-2, with 7 bases matching TRBD1. J gave up 6 bases and V 0 bases, and 7 bases lay outside the gene matches. The CDR3 contains 15 residues. The V gene's germline CDR1 is LGHNA and CDR2 YNFKEQ. The CDR3 DNA reads as TGTGCCAGCAGCCAAGATTTACAGGGGATGCATGGCTACACCTTC. Its translation: CASSQDLQGMHGYTF.

The chain links TRBV6-6 to TRBJ2-3, with a tentative D call TRBD1 (6 bases). The germline V gene encodes CDR1 MNHNY and CDR2 SVGAGI (reference sequence). The CDR3 length is 15 residues. V was trimmed by 5 bases and J by 2 bases, leaving 14 bases between them. The CDR3 sequence: CASSTTGTPTDTQYF. The CDR3 bases are TGTGCCAGCAGTACAACCGGGACACCCACAGATACGCAGTATTTT.

The V and J genes are TRBV2 and TRBJ1-2; D is possibly TRBD1 (6 bases). Trimming took 4 bases from V and 8 from J, leaving 17 bases between them. CDR1 is SNHLY and CDR2 is FYNNEI in the germline V gene. CDR3 length equals 14 residues. CDR3 protein: CASSALWTEGGYTF. The DNA of the CDR3 is TGTGCCAGCAGTGCATTGTGGACAGAGGGAGGCTACACCTTC.

CDR3 amino acids: CASSWQGSYEQYF. The CDR3 nucleotides are TGTGCCAGCAGTTGGCAGGGCTCCTACGAGCAGTACTTC. The V and J genes are TRBV27 and TRBJ2-7; TRBD1 is a possible D gene (5 bases). The germline CDR1 and CDR2 sequences are MNHEY and SMNVEV (reference sequence). V lost 4 bases and J lost 0, with 7 bases in between. CDR3 length: 13 amino acids.

This clone appeared once. The chain has TRBV7-6 and TRBJ2-3; the match to TRBD2 covers 10 bases. The V gene end was trimmed by 5 bases and the J gene end by 7 bases; junction bases not matched to a gene: 9. There are 15 residues in the CDR3. Germline CDR1 and CDR2: SGHVS and FNYEAQ. The CDR3 loop reads CASSLQRGGRNTQYF. Here the CDR3 DNA reads TGTGCCAGCAGCCTCCAGCGGGGGGGCCGGAATACGCAGTATTTT.

This clone was found a few times. The chain employs TRBV4-1 and TRBJ1-1; 7 positions agree with TRBD1. V shed 4 bases and J 1 base; nucleotides not matched to a gene: 9. The CDR3 runs 16 residues. In germline, CDR1 is MGHRA, CDR2 YSYEKL. The CDR3 spells CASSPSGQARNTEAFF. CDR3 DNA: TGCGCCAGCAGCCCCTCCGGACAGGCCAGGAACACTGAAGCTTTCTTT.

The V call is TRBV2, the J call TRBJ2-5; 7 nucleotides line up with TRBD1. Losses at the gene ends were 10 bases for V and 5 bases for J; bases not matched to a gene: 7. Germline V gene lookup returns CDR1 SNHLY and CDR2 FYNNEI. The CDR3 sequence is 12 residues long. The DNA for the CDR3 is TGTGCCACCTCAAGGGGGCGGGAGACCCAGTACTTC. It yields the protein CATSRGRETQYF.

V gene TRBV6-2 or TRBV6-3 combines with J gene TRBJ2-5; 11 positions agree with TRBD2. CDR3 size: 15 residues. Germline CDR1 is MNHEY and CDR2 is SVGEGT. V lost 5 bases, J lost 6 bases, and 8 bases stayed unmatched. CDR3 protein: CASSRSSGRIKTQYF. DNA of the CDR3: TGTGCCAGCAGTCGATCTAGCGGGAGGATAAAGACCCAGTACTTC.

The genes are TRBV14 and TRBJ2-5; no definite D call. Germline V gives CDR1 SGHDN, CDR2 FVKESK. CDR3 size: 13 residues. Between the trimmed V and J ends, which lost 0 bases and 7 bases, there was a span of 9 bases. The CDR3: CASSQESARTQYF. As DNA, the CDR3 is TGTGCCAGCAGCCAAGAGTCAGCGAGGACCCAGTACTTC.

J is TRBJ1-1 and V is TRBV20-1; D possibly corresponds to TRBD1 (5 bases). Between the trimmed V and J ends, which lost 3 bases and 6 bases, there was a span of 14 bases. Germline CDR1 and CDR2: DFQATT and SNEGSKA (reference sequence). This CDR3 contains 13 residues. The DNA of the CDR3 is TGCAGTGCTAGTGGGGATAGCAGGGCTGAAGCTTTCTTT. It specifies CSASGDSRAEAFF.

The rearrangement joins TRBV11-2 to TRBJ2-7; TRBD1 agrees at 9 bases. Unmatched junction bases numbered 5, after V lost 2 bases and J lost 6 bases. CDR1 SGHAT and CDR2 FQNNGV come from the germline V gene. The CDR3 contains 14 residues. CDR3 nucleotide sequence: TGTGCCAGCAGCTTAACCACAGGGGGCTCCGAGCAGTACTTC. Its translation: CASSLTTGGSEQYF.

CDR3 bases: TGCAGTGCTAGTGGGACTAGCGGGGGGAATGAGCAGTTCTTC. Its translation: CSASGTSGGNEQFF. The V gene is TRBV20-1, the J gene TRBJ2-1; 15 bases match TRBD2. V shed 3 bases, J shed 7 bases, and the junction held 1 base outside the gene matches. The CDR3 runs to 14 residues. Germline values: CDR1 DFQATT, CDR2 SNEGSKA (reference sequence).

The rearrangement links TRBV29-1 to TRBJ1-2; a possible D gene is TRBD1 (6 bases). Trimming pared 3 bases from V and 2 bases from J, leaving 10 bases between. The CDR3 runs to 13 residues. CDR1 and CDR2 from the germline V gene are SQVTM and ANQGSEA. CDR3 sequence: CSVERQVNYGYTF. DNA of the CDR3: TGCAGCGTTGAGCGACAGGTCAACTATGGCTACACCTTC.

The chain recombines TRBV30 with TRBJ2-7; a weak D match, TRBD2 (5 bases). The ends were cut back, 1 base at V and 11 bases at J, with 12 bases in the middle. The CDR3 consists of 11 residues. Germline CDR1 and CDR2: GTSNPN and SVGIG (reference sequence). Here the CDR3 reads CAWSEGLPKYF. CDR3 bases: TGTGCCTGGAGTGAAGGACTGCCCAAGTACTTC.

J is TRBJ1-3 and V is TRBV7-6; a weak D match, TRBD1 (5 bases). This CDR3 region has 14 residues. Trimming took 2 bases from V and 9 from J, leaving 14 bases between them. Germline V gene sequence: CDR1 SGHVS, CDR2 FNYEAQ. The CDR3 reads CASSLTGPLGTIYF. CDR3 DNA: TGTGCCAGCAGCTTAACAGGACCCTTAGGCACCATATATTTT.

This chain links TRBV30 with TRBJ1-5; D may be TRBD1 (6 bases). Germline assignment: CDR1 GTSNPN and CDR2 SVGIG (reference sequence). This CDR3 comprises 14 residues. Trimming removed 3 bases from V and 3 bases from J, with 12 bases in between. Here the CDR3 DNA reads TGTGCCTGGAGCCCGACAGGCTCCAATCAGCCCCAGCATTTT. Translating it yields CAWSPTGSNQPQHF.

This chain uses TRBV4-2 with TRBJ1-2; 8 nucleotides line up with TRBD1. The CDR3 has 15 amino acids. Germline V lookup: CDR1 LGHNA, CDR2 YNFKEQ. V trimming: 2 bases; J trimming: 7 bases; junction bases outside the gene matches: 9. CDR3 bases: TGTGCCAGCAGCCAAATGGGACAGGCTGTGGGTGGCTACACCTTC. It encodes CASSQMGQAVGGYTF.

This chain joins TRBV7-8 and TRBJ1-2; 7 bases agree with TRBD1. CDR3 size: 17 residues. The ends lost 4 bases at V and 4 bases at J; junction bases unmatched: 15. Germline V CDR1 and CDR2: SGHVS, FQNEAQ. Here the CDR3 DNA reads TGTGCCAGCAGCTACTCTCCCCCGGGACAGTGGGGCTATGGCTACACCTTC. Translated: CASSYSPPGQWGYGYTF.

The J gene is TRBJ1-6, the V gene TRBV6-5; D is undetermined. CDR1 MNHEY and CDR2 SVGAGI come from the germline V gene. The CDR3 totals 10 residues. V was clipped by 8 bases and J by 7 bases, with 3 bases between them. CDR3 amino acids: CASVNSPLHF. As DNA, the CDR3 is TGTGCCAGCGTAAATTCACCCCTCCACTTT.

This clone was observed a handful of times. This chain links TRBV30 with TRBJ2-3; 8 nucleotides align to TRBD2. The CDR3 loop spans 15 amino acids. Trimming removed 0 bases from V and 2 bases from J; junction bases left unmatched: 4. Germline V gives CDR1 GTSNPN, CDR2 SVGIG (reference sequence). CDR3 region: CAWSVIAGLTDTQYF. The CDR3 nucleotides read TGTGCCTGGAGTGTAATAGCGGGACTCACAGATACGCAGTATTTT.

The chain joins TRBV27 to TRBJ1-2, with TRBD1 matching over 11 bases. V was clipped by 4 bases and J by 8 bases; unmatched bases: 6. Germline CDR1 and CDR2: MNHEY and SMNVEV (reference sequence). This CDR3 is 14 amino acids long. This CDR3 reads CASSYTGTGGGYTF. For the CDR3, the DNA is TGTGCCAGCAGTTACACCGGGACAGGGGGAGGCTACACCTTC.